The sequence of this TCR beta chain was determined in a study of cytomegalovirus exposure and HLA in healthy donors. On the study more broadly: The platform used for the approximately 120 validation repertoires matched that of the approximately 670 first-cohort repertoires, a later analysis reported. Findings of the study overall: For cytomegalovirus status, the classifier reportedly gave diagnoses with high specificity and sensitivity. Most TCR sequences showed up rarely, but some public TCRs showed up in many donors. A few of the chains that were CMV-associated were confirmed in vitro to be specific for CMV antigens.

The CDR3 is 15 residues long. Germline V gives CDR1 ENHRY, CDR2 SYGVKD. Trimming at V came to 4 bases and at J to 1 base, leaving 5 bases not matched to a gene. Profiled with immunoSEQ multiplex PCR; TCRdb holds only in-frame clones, not every one. Here the sample spans about 160,000 clones, 80% to 85% being singletons. Details on this clone: The antigen remains undetermined.

The sequencing input was PBMCs. V gene TRBV10-3 combines with J gene TRBJ1-1; TRBD1 aligns across 8 bases. The source is a man aged 25-40 years in good health and CMV-seropositive. This CDR3 is CAISASGTGNTEAFF. DNA of the CDR3: TGTGCCATCAGTGCCTCCGGGACAGGGAACACTGAAGCTTTCTTT.